Below, 21 T cell receptor beta chains from the same sample are listed, as sequenced in a study of beta chain features in type 1 diabetes. No antigen is known for these receptors. Of the isolated RNA, all was reverse transcribed, and so the sequenced material was expressed TCRB transcripts. Some clones are missing from TCRdb's copy, which holds only in-frame ones; the method was immunoSEQ multiplex PCR. The profile covers some 350,000 clones, with 8.5% to 10% appearing a single time and 0.55% to 0.75% taken by the ten largest. Study findings and constraints: Among all four CD4+ subsets, Type 1 diabetes patients had TCRB CDR3s that were moderately but significantly shorter.

What was sequenced was central memory CD4+ T cells from blood. Every receptor here comes from a man younger than 45 with type 1 diabetes.

Concerning this clone itself: A far larger clone is only one base removed, so a read error is likely. This sequence joins TRBV5-4 and TRBJ2-6; D may be TRBD2 (5 bases). The V gene's germline CDR1 is SGHNT and CDR2 YYREEE (reference sequence). This CDR3 has 16 residues. The CDR3 sequence is CANSFSLASGANVLTF. CDR3 bases: TGTGCCAACAGCTTTTCCTTAGCGTCTGGGGCCAACGTCCTGACTTTC.

This clone has a handful of counts. The chain has TRBV5-1 and TRBJ2-5; TRBD2 matches at 8 bases. With 3 bases clipped from V and 0 bases from J, the junction kept 1 base outside the gene matches. Germline CDR1 reads SGHRS; CDR2 reads YFSETQ. This CDR3 comprises 14 residues. The CDR3 spells CASSYSGNQETQYF. CDR3 nucleotide sequence: TGCGCCAGCAGCTATAGCGGGAACCAAGAGACCCAGTACTTC. The variable domain in full, completed from reference TRBV5-1 and TRBJ2-5, reads KAGVTQTPRYLIKTRGQQVTLSCSPISGHRSVSWYQQTPGQGLQFLFEYFSETQRNKGNFPGRFSGRQFSNSRSEMNVSTLELGDSALYLCASSYSGNQETQYFGPGTRLLVL.

The chain uses TRBV4-1 and TRBJ2-3; possibly TRBD2 for D (5 bases). CDR1 is MGHRA, CDR2 YSYEKL, per germline. The V end lost 6 bases, the J end lost 6 bases, and 10 bases lay between the germline ends. The CDR3 has 12 amino acids. CDR3: CASRGRGDTQYF. Written as DNA, the CDR3 is TGCGCCAGCAGGGGCAGAGGGGATACGCAGTATTTT.

This clone showed up just a few times. The chain couples TRBV28 to TRBJ1-1, with a weak D call TRBD1 (5 bases). The CDR3 consists of 16 residues. V lost 5 bases and J lost 0, with 16 bases in between. Germline V lookup: CDR1 MDHEN, CDR2 SYDVKM. The CDR3 protein is CASSLLRGRMNTEAFF. The CDR3 nucleotides read TGTGCCAGCAGTCTGCTACGGGGACGGATGAACACTGAAGCTTTCTTT.

The genes are TRBV7-9 and TRBJ2-5; the match to TRBD1 covers 8 bases. The DNA end is a closer match to TRBJ2-7, so the J assignment may be wrong. CDR3 length equals 13 residues. Germline CDR1 SEHNR, CDR2 FQNEAQ (reference sequence). CDR3 loop: CASGRDRPYEQYF. The CDR3 nucleotides are TGTGCCAGCGGACGGGACAGGCCCTACGAGCAGTACTTC.

This clone was counted many times. In nucleotides, the CDR3 is TGTGCCAGCAGCCACTCCGGGAGAACAGATACGCAGTATTTT. Translation: CASSHSGRTDTQYF. This sequence joins TRBV6-5 and TRBJ2-3, with a possible D match to TRBD2 (6 bases). Germline V lookup: CDR1 MNHEY, CDR2 SVGAGI. V lost 6 bases and J 3 bases, leaving 13 bases between the germline ends. The CDR3 is 14 residues long.

The sample holds many counts of this clone. This chain joins TRBV4-3 and TRBJ2-7; D gene unclear. Germline lookup yields CDR1 LGHNA and CDR2 YSLEER. Trimming took off 0 bases at V and 2 bases at J, with 14 bases between the two ends. The CDR3 loop spans 16 amino acids. The CDR3 sequence is CASSQEWVHQTYEQYF. CDR3 in DNA: TGCGCCAGCAGCCAAGAATGGGTTCACCAGACCTACGAGCAGTACTTC.

In its sample, this clone was seen a few times. Additional DNA sequences in this sample encode the identical CDR3. V usage is TRBV27 and J usage is TRBJ2-1, with D unclear. Looked up from germline, CDR1 is MNHEY and CDR2 is SMNVEV (reference sequence). The CDR3 totals 15 residues. V gave up 2 bases and J gave up 0 bases, with 8 bases separating them. The CDR3, as DNA: TGTGCCAGCAGTTTAATGTCCGTCTCCTACAATGAGCAGTTCTTC. This codes for CASSLMSVSYNEQFF.

This rearrangement joins TRBV6-1 to TRBJ2-1, with TRBD1 matching over 9 bases. CDR1 is MNHNS and CDR2 is SASEGT in the germline V gene. The junction had 8 bases not matched to a gene; V was cut back by 5 bases and J by 6 bases. The CDR3 covers 15 residues. The CDR3 loop reads CASSTRQGVVNEQFF. CDR3 nucleotide sequence: TGTGCCAGCAGTACTCGACAGGGGGTAGTCAATGAGCAGTTCTTC.

The rearrangement links TRBV11-2 to TRBJ1-5; 9 positions match TRBD1. Germline V lookup: CDR1 SGHAT, CDR2 FQNNGV. V trimming: 5 bases; J trimming: 0 bases; junction bases outside the gene matches: 8. This CDR3 comprises 17 residues. CDR3 sequence reads: CASSRGTGINSNQPQHF. The CDR3 bases are TGTGCCAGCAGCCGGGGGACAGGGATCAATAGCAATCAGCCCCAGCATTTT.

The table lists this clone with a few counts. The gene calls are TRBV7-2 and TRBJ1-3; a possible D gene is TRBD1 (5 bases). V gave up 5 bases and J gave up 4 bases, with 9 bases separating them. Germline V gene sequence: CDR1 SGHTA, CDR2 FQGNSA. The CDR3 sequence is 13 residues long. The CDR3 nucleotides are TGTGCCAGCAGCGGGACGGGCGGAAACACCATATATTTT. Amino acid sequence: CASSGTGGNTIYF.

There are a few counts of this clone. This sequence joins TRBV7-3 and TRBJ2-7; 8 bases are a match to TRBD2. Germline V gene sequence: CDR1 SGHTA, CDR2 FQGTGA. Trimming removed 5 bases from V and 4 bases from J; junction bases left unmatched: 13. This CDR3 has 16 residues. In nucleotides, the CDR3 is TGTGCCAGCAGCCCCCCGGAGGCTAGCGGGCGTTACGAGCAGTACTTC. It translates to CASSPPEASGRYEQYF.

This clone was observed a handful of times. This chain joins TRBV2 and TRBJ1-1; no clear D gene. The CDR3 has 12 amino acids. Germline V lookup: CDR1 SNHLY, CDR2 FYNNEI. Trimming pared 1 base from V and 1 base from J, leaving 1 base between. The CDR3 sequence is CASSEGNTEAFF. The CDR3 DNA reads as TGTGCCAGCAGTGAAGGGAACACTGAAGCTTTCTTT.

This clone was observed a handful of times. This sequence joins TRBV6-6 and TRBJ1-5; possible D gene TRBD1, 5 bases. In germline, CDR1 is MNHNY, CDR2 SVGAGI (reference sequence). V was pared by 11 bases and J by 3 bases, with 20 bases between. The CDR3 has 15 residues. CDR3 loop: CAGASWGSSNQPQHF. CDR3 nucleotides: TGTGCCGGAGCCTCCTGGGGCTCATCCAATCAGCCCCAGCATTTT.

This clone was detected only a few times. CDR3 nucleotides: TGTGCCAGCAGCTTATCTGGGGTCAGCACTGAAGCTTTCTTT. Its translation: CASSLSGVSTEAFF. J is TRBJ1-1 and V is TRBV7-3, with no clear D. V lost 2 bases and J 4 bases, leaving 11 bases between the germline ends. Germline V gene lookup returns CDR1 SGHTA and CDR2 FQGTGA. CDR3 size: 14 residues.

Many counts were recorded for this clone. This sample includes further DNA sequences coding for the same CDR3. The chain joins TRBV14 to TRBJ1-1; D possibly corresponds to TRBD1 (5 bases). Germline assignment: CDR1 SGHDN and CDR2 FVKESK. Trimming stripped 2 bases from V and 3 bases from J, with 7 bases between. The CDR3 has 13 amino acids. CDR3 residues: CASSQQGYTEAFF. The CDR3 coding sequence is TGTGCCAGCAGCCAACAGGGATACACTGAAGCTTTCTTT.

This clone has only a few counts. The CDR3 DNA reads as TGTGCCAGCATGGGGGTAGCAAACATTCAGTACTTC. This gives the protein CASMGVANIQYF. The chain has TRBV9 and TRBJ2-4; the D call may be TRBD1 or TRBD2 (5 bases each). This CDR3 region has 12 residues. In germline, CDR1 is SGDLS, CDR2 YYNGEE. Trimming shortened V by 6 bases and J by 6 bases, and 10 bases separated the two germline ends.

Comment on this clone: It differs at one base from a far larger clone, so likely a read error. This chain links TRBV7-8 with TRBJ1-5; TRBD1 matches 8 bases. The trim removed 1 base at V and 2 bases at J, leaving 1 base unmatched. Germline CDR1 reads SGHVS; CDR2 reads FQNEAQ. There are 15 residues in the CDR3. The CDR3 DNA is TGTGCCAGCAGCTTAGAGACAGGGGGCAATCAGCCCCAGCATTTT. Translated: CASSLETGGNQPQHF.

The chain uses TRBV21-1 and TRBJ1-3; TRBD1, the table's D call, was not compared with the DNA. TRBV21-1 is a pseudogene segment. This CDR3 comprises 16 residues. The CDR3 is CASSPWTASSGNTIYF. The CDR3 nucleotides read TGTGCCAGCAGTCCGTGGACAGCAAGCTCTGGAAACACCATATATTTT.

This clone was counted between two and nine times. V gene TRBV2 combines with J gene TRBJ2-3, with D tentatively TRBD2 (6 bases). The CDR3 is made up of 14 amino acids. The V end lost 8 bases, the J end lost 0 bases, and 12 bases lay between the germline ends. The germline CDR1 and CDR2 sequences are SNHLY and FYNNEI. The CDR3 spells CASGGGPSTDTQYF. In DNA, the CDR3 is TGTGCCAGCGGGGGAGGTCCTAGCACAGATACGCAGTATTTT.

The chain uses TRBV28 and TRBJ2-7; possibly TRBD2 for D (7 bases). This CDR3 comprises 14 residues. With 7 bases removed from V and 5 bases from J, the gap between germline ends came to 18 bases. Germline loops: CDR1 MDHEN, CDR2 SYDVKM. The CDR3 spells CASTSGGTGHEQYF. The DNA for the CDR3 is TGTGCCAGCACCTCGGGGGGAACAGGGCACGAGCAGTACTTC.